A selection of T cell receptor beta chains follows, all from one sample in a study of cytomegalovirus exposure and HLA in healthy donors. Only in-frame clones appear in the TCRdb table, and some are missing; sequencing was by immunoSEQ multiplex PCR. The sample contains about 100,000 clones, roughly 70% of which appear only once. Sequenced input: PBMCs. These TCRs come from a man aged 45 to 65 in good health and CMV-seronegative. CDR3s include the opening cysteine and the closing phenylalanine or tryptophan. Each record gives: clone size, V gene, D gene, J gene, CDR3 DNA, CDR3 protein. D genes are given only for firm matches. Clone size appears in some rows only: once, few, many, or a class for an expanded clone.

clone size: .
V gene: TRBV7-9
D gene: TRBD1
J gene: TRBJ2-3
CDR3 DNA: TGTGCCAGCAGCCAAGACAGGGGGCTGGATACGCAGTATTTT
CDR3 protein: CASSQDRGLDTQYF

clone size: .
V gene: TRBV28
D gene: .
J gene: TRBJ2-7
CDR3 DNA: TGTGCCAGCAGTCCCCCCCCTACCTACGAGCAGTACTTC
CDR3 protein: CASSPPPTYEQYF

clone size: .
V gene: TRBV7-9
D gene: .
J gene: TRBJ2-7
CDR3 DNA: TGTGCCAGCAGCCTAGCAACCGGCTCCTACGAGCAGTACTTC
CDR3 protein: CASSLATGSYEQYF

clone size: few
V gene: TRBV5-1
D gene: .
J gene: TRBJ1-3
CDR3 DNA: TGCGCCAGCAGCTTGGGGGACATAAACCCTGGAAACACCATATATTTT
CDR3 protein: CASSLGDINPGNTIYF

clone size: .
V gene: TRBV28
D gene: .
J gene: TRBJ2-7
CDR3 DNA: TGTGCCAGCAGACCTCCGTTGGGGGCCACCTACGAGCAGTACTTC
CDR3 protein: CASRPPLGATYEQYF

clone size: .
V gene: TRBV9
D gene: TRBD1
J gene: TRBJ1-1
CDR3 DNA: TGTGCCAGCAGCGCGCAGGAGGGGGCCATGAACACTGAAGCTTTCTTT
CDR3 protein: CASSAQEGAMNTEAFF

clone size: .
V gene: TRBV6-1
D gene: .
J gene: TRBJ1-5
CDR3 DNA: TGTGCCAGCAGTATCCGGGACTGGAATCAGCCCCAGCATTTT
CDR3 protein: CASSIRDWNQPQHF

clone size: .
V gene: TRBV18
D gene: .
J gene: TRBJ1-1
CDR3 DNA: TGTGCCAGCTCACCAGGCGGGGACACTGAAGCTTTCTTT
CDR3 protein: CASSPGGDTEAFF

clone size: .
V gene: TRBV2
D gene: .
J gene: TRBJ2-7
CDR3 DNA: TGTGCCAGTCGGGACACATCCTACGAGCAGTACTTC
CDR3 protein: CASRDTSYEQYF

clone size: once
V gene: TRBV11-2
D gene: TRBD2
J gene: TRBJ2-3
CDR3 DNA: TGTGCCAGCAGCTTAGTAGCGGGGCGCACAGATACGCAGTATTTT
CDR3 protein: CASSLVAGRTDTQYF

clone size: many
V gene: TRBV6-6
D gene: TRBD1
J gene: TRBJ1-5
CDR3 DNA: TGTGCCAGCGAGGGACAGGGAGAGCAGCCCCAGCATTTT
CDR3 protein: CASEGQGEQPQHF

clone size: .
V gene: TRBV6-5
D gene: .
J gene: TRBJ2-3
CDR3 DNA: TGTGCCAGCAGCCCGGGGGGCTCAAAGACAGATACGCAGTATTTT
CDR3 protein: CASSPGGSKTDTQYF

clone size: .
V gene: TRBV5-4
D gene: .
J gene: TRBJ1-4
CDR3 DNA: TGTGCCAGCAGCTTAGGGGGTTGGGATGAAAAACTGTTTTTT
CDR3 protein: CASSLGGWDEKLFF

clone size: .
V gene: TRBV9
D gene: TRBD1
J gene: TRBJ2-4
CDR3 DNA: TGTGCCAGCAGCCCCCGGACAGGGTTAGACATTCAGTACTTC
CDR3 protein: CASSPRTGLDIQYF

clone size: .
V gene: TRBV7-2
D gene: TRBD2
J gene: TRBJ2-3
CDR3 DNA: TGTGCCAGCAGCTTGACTAGCGGGGGGGATACGCAGTATTTT
CDR3 protein: CASSLTSGGDTQYF

clone size: few
V gene: TRBV14
D gene: TRBD2
J gene: TRBJ2-2
CDR3 DNA: TGTGCCAGCAGCCAAGGGCTAGCGGATAACACCGGGGAGCTGTTTTTT
CDR3 protein: CASSQGLADNTGELFF

clone size: few
V gene: TRBV7-6
D gene: .
J gene: TRBJ2-3
CDR3 DNA: TGTGCCAGCAGCGTACCCCTGGGGGGGGGCCTTGGTACGCAGTATTTT
CDR3 protein: CASSVPLGGGLGTQYF

clone size: .
V gene: TRBV5-6
D gene: TRBD2
J gene: TRBJ2-2
CDR3 DNA: TGTGCCAGCAGTTATGCGGGGGGAAACACCGGGGAGCTGTTTTTT
CDR3 protein: CASSYAGGNTGELFF

clone size: .
V gene: TRBV7-9
D gene: TRBD1
J gene: TRBJ1-1
CDR3 DNA: TGTGCCAGCAGCTTAGTTCAGGGGGCTAGGACTGAAGCTTTCTTT
CDR3 protein: CASSLVQGARTEAFF

clone size: .
V gene: TRBV7-9
D gene: .
J gene: TRBJ2-7
CDR3 DNA: TGTTCCAGCAGCAGTAGCGGCTGGGAGTTCGAGCAGTACTTC
CDR3 protein: CSSSSSGWEFEQYF

clone size: once
V gene: TRBV15
D gene: .
J gene: TRBJ1-4
CDR3 DNA: TGTGCCACCAGCGACAGGAAGAATGAAAAACTGTTTTTT
CDR3 protein: CATSDRKNEKLFF

clone size: .
V gene: TRBV5-1
D gene: .
J gene: TRBJ2-7
CDR3 DNA: TGCGCCAGCAGTAGGGGGGGCGGGAGAGCGGGGGAGCAGTACTTC
CDR3 protein: CASSRGGGRAGEQYF

clone size: .
V gene: TRBV28
D gene: TRBD2
J gene: TRBJ2-7
CDR3 DNA: TGTGCCAGCAGGGGACTAGCGGGGTACTACGAGCAGTACTTC
CDR3 protein: CASRGLAGYYEQYF

clone size: .
V gene: TRBV7-2
D gene: .
J gene: TRBJ1-3
CDR3 DNA: TGTGCCAGCAGCCCCAGGGTATCGGCTGGAAACACCATATATTTT
CDR3 protein: CASSPRVSAGNTIYF

clone size: once
V gene: TRBV7-2
D gene: .
J gene: TRBJ1-5
CDR3 DNA: TGTGCCAGCAGCCACCGGGGTCCTAATCAGCCCCAGCATTTT
CDR3 protein: CASSHRGPNQPQHF

clone size: .
V gene: TRBV6-1
D gene: TRBD2
J gene: TRBJ2-7
CDR3 DNA: TGTGCCAGCAGTGAAGGCCGACTAGCGGGACCCTACGAGCAGTACTTC
CDR3 protein: CASSEGRLAGPYEQYF

clone size: .
V gene: TRBV6-5
D gene: TRBD1
J gene: TRBJ1-6
CDR3 DNA: TGTGCCACGTCGGGACAGGGGCATAATTCACCCCTCCACTTT
CDR3 protein: CATSGQGHNSPLHF

clone size: few
V gene: TRBV20-1
D gene: .
J gene: TRBJ2-5
CDR3 DNA: TGCAGTGCACAGCTCCAAGAGACCCAGTACTTC
CDR3 protein: CSAQLQETQYF

clone size: .
V gene: TRBV18
D gene: .
J gene: TRBJ2-7
CDR3 DNA: TGTGCCAGCTCACCCCTTGGGGCAGGGATGTTCGGCGAGCAGTACTTC
CDR3 protein: CASSPLGAGMFGEQYF

clone size: .
V gene: TRBV28
D gene: .
J gene: TRBJ2-2
CDR3 DNA: TGTGCCAGCAGTACAATCAACGGGGAGCTGTTTTTT
CDR3 protein: CASSTINGELFF

clone size: .
V gene: TRBV4-2
D gene: .
J gene: TRBJ1-4
CDR3 DNA: TGTGCCAGCAGCCAAGACCCTCTCCCAGGGAAACTGTTTTTT
CDR3 protein: CASSQDPLPGKLFF

clone size: .
V gene: TRBV7-9
D gene: .
J gene: TRBJ1-1
CDR3 DNA: TGTTCCAGCAGCTTAGGAGAGGGTATGGCTTTCTTT
CDR3 protein: CSSSLGEGMAFF

clone size: .
V gene: TRBV5-4
D gene: TRBD2
J gene: TRBJ2-3
CDR3 DNA: TGTGCCAGCAGGTGGGGTGGAGCGGGAGGGCCCGGCGATACGCAGTATTTT
CDR3 protein: CASRWGGAGGPGDTQYF

clone size: .
V gene: TRBV29-1
D gene: .
J gene: TRBJ1-4
CDR3 DNA: TGCAGCGTCCTCCGGTGGCAGGGAGGTGAAAAACTGTTTTTT
CDR3 protein: CSVLRWQGGEKLFF

clone size: few
V gene: TRBV6-5
D gene: TRBD1
J gene: TRBJ2-7
CDR3 DNA: TGTGCCAGCAGTACCCGGGACAGGGTGAACGAGCAGTACTTC
CDR3 protein: CASSTRDRVNEQYF

clone size: .
V gene: TRBV4-1
D gene: TRBD1
J gene: TRBJ1-2
CDR3 DNA: TGCGCCAGCAGCCAACAGGGGGCTAGTGGCTACACCTTC
CDR3 protein: CASSQQGASGYTF

clone size: .
V gene: TRBV9
D gene: TRBD1
J gene: TRBJ1-2
CDR3 DNA: TGTGCCAGCAGCGCCACAGGGGGGTCTGGCTACACCTTC
CDR3 protein: CASSATGGSGYTF

clone size: .
V gene: TRBV5-8
D gene: .
J gene: TRBJ1-1
CDR3 DNA: TGTGCCAGCAGCTTCTTTACCAACAGGCGAGTGGCTGAAGCTTTCTTT
CDR3 protein: CASSFFTNRRVAEAFF

clone size: .
V gene: TRBV11-2
D gene: TRBD2
J gene: TRBJ2-5
CDR3 DNA: TGTGCCAGCAGCTCTGCGGGGGGCCAGGAGACCCAGTACTTC
CDR3 protein: CASSSAGGQETQYF

clone size: .
V gene: TRBV29-1
D gene: .
J gene: TRBJ2-7
CDR3 DNA: TGCAGCGTTGCTACCGGGGGTTGGGAGCAGTACTTC
CDR3 protein: CSVATGGWEQYF

clone size: .
V gene: TRBV19
D gene: TRBD1
J gene: TRBJ1-2
CDR3 DNA: TGTGCCAGTAGTTCGGACAGGGTTGGCGGCTACACCTTC
CDR3 protein: CASSSDRVGGYTF

clone size: .
V gene: TRBV11-1
D gene: .
J gene: TRBJ2-7
CDR3 DNA: TGTGCCAGCAGCTTAGGTTCCAAGGACAGACTTTACGAGCAGTACTTC
CDR3 protein: CASSLGSKDRLYEQYF

clone size: once
V gene: TRBV11-2
D gene: .
J gene: TRBJ2-3
CDR3 DNA: TGTGCCAGCAGCTCAGGCACAGATACGCAGTATTTT
CDR3 protein: CASSSGTDTQYF

clone size: .
V gene: TRBV5-1
D gene: TRBD2
J gene: TRBJ2-1
CDR3 DNA: TGCGCCAGCAGTTCCGGGACTAGCGGTCACAATGAGCAGTTCTTC
CDR3 protein: CASSSGTSGHNEQFF

clone size: .
V gene: TRBV19
D gene: TRBD1
J gene: TRBJ2-5
CDR3 DNA: TGTGCCAGTAGTATGGGGACAGGGGGCCGGGAGACCCAGTACTTC
CDR3 protein: CASSMGTGGRETQYF

clone size: .
V gene: TRBV28
D gene: TRBD1
J gene: TRBJ1-2
CDR3 DNA: TGTGCCAGCACGGGACAGATCGATTCTGGCTACACCTTC
CDR3 protein: CASTGQIDSGYTF

clone size: .
V gene: TRBV9
D gene: .
J gene: TRBJ1-2
CDR3 DNA: TGTGCCAGCAGCGCAAGGCAGGTGAACTATGGCTACACCTTC
CDR3 protein: CASSARQVNYGYTF

clone size: .
V gene: TRBV27
D gene: .
J gene: TRBJ1-5
CDR3 DNA: TGTGCCAGCAGTTCAAAGGCCGATAGCTTGGGGCCCCAGCATTTT
CDR3 protein: CASSSKADSLGPQHF

clone size: .
V gene: TRBV2
D gene: .
J gene: TRBJ2-3
CDR3 DNA: TGTGCCAGCCTACAGGTCTCTTCGACCACAGATACGCAGTATTTT
CDR3 protein: CASLQVSSTTDTQYF

clone size: .
V gene: TRBV4-1
D gene: .
J gene: TRBJ1-5
CDR3 DNA: TGCGCCAGCAGTCCAGGGCCGGGAGGCAATCAGCCCCAGCATTTT
CDR3 protein: CASSPGPGGNQPQHF

clone size: .
V gene: TRBV15
D gene: TRBD1
J gene: TRBJ2-1
CDR3 DNA: TGTGCCACCAGCCGGAAAGGGACAGGGCTAACGAATGAGCAGTTCTTC
CDR3 protein: CATSRKGTGLTNEQFF

clone size: .
V gene: TRBV2
D gene: .
J gene: TRBJ1-5
CDR3 DNA: TGTGCCAGCAGTGACGAGGGAGGTACGGTACAGCCCCAGCATTTT
CDR3 protein: CASSDEGGTVQPQHF

clone size: .
V gene: TRBV21-1
D gene: .
J gene: TRBJ1-5
CDR3 DNA: TGTGCCAGCAGCAACGAGTGGGAGGGACCAAATCAGCCCCAGCATTTT
CDR3 protein: CASSNEWEGPNQPQHF

clone size: .
V gene: TRBV5-1
D gene: TRBD1
J gene: TRBJ2-5
CDR3 DNA: TGCGCCAGCAGCTCCGGACAGGGCCTTTGGCAAGAGACCCAGTACTTC
CDR3 protein: CASSSGQGLWQETQYF

clone size: .
V gene: TRBV5-1
D gene: TRBD1
J gene: TRBJ1-3
CDR3 DNA: TGCGCCAGCAGCTTGGGGACAGGGGCTGGAAACACCATATATTTT
CDR3 protein: CASSLGTGAGNTIYF

clone size: .
V gene: TRBV7-2
D gene: TRBD2
J gene: TRBJ2-7
CDR3 DNA: TGTGCCAGCAGCTTTGGTACTCTAGCGGGAGGGGGGGAGCAGTACTTC
CDR3 protein: CASSFGTLAGGGEQYF